This TCR beta chain was captured in a study of T cells in Graves' hyperthyroidism and ophthalmopathy. Background on the study: Peripheral blood samples were taken at initial diagnosis, prior to any treatment.

Study results and limitations: Using 13 V-J features, a model discriminated ophthalmopathy from stable hyperthyroidism.

This clonotype was counted between two and nine times. What it recognizes is unknown. Disease duration was under 3 months in the ophthalmopathy patients, who also had a Clinical Activity Score of at least 3 and a NOSPECS grade of at least 4. There were TCR beta CDR3 regions amplified from RNA transcripts. First-round RT-PCR targeting the TCR CDR3 was performed with the HTBI primer set. TCRdb reprocessed the multiplex PCR reads with MiXCR, giving one entry per CDR3 protein. The sample yields more than 350,000 distinct CDR3 sequences, more than 12% seen once. The receptor was derived from a woman under 40 with Graves' ophthalmopathy. Sample: blood.

For the CDR3, the DNA is TGTGCCAGCAGTCAAACGCTAGCGGGTGCCCGAAACGAGCAGTACTTC. As protein: CASSQTLAGARNEQYF. The chain employs TRBV6-1 and TRBJ2-7, with 8 bases that match TRBD2. In germline, CDR1 is MNHNS, CDR2 SASEGT. V dropped 5 bases and J dropped 5; count of bases not matched to a gene: 14. The CDR3 spans 16 residues.